One sample yielded the 6 T cell receptor beta chains listed below, sequenced in a study of monozygotic twins with inflammatory bowel disease. With the 5' RACE reads reprocessed, TCRdb shows one record per CDR3 protein and no DNA. The data include 80,000 or so distinct CDR3 sequences; the top ten clones carry 6% to 9.5%. Sequenced input: blood. All receptors come from a human donor with ulcerative colitis or Crohn's disease, or a healthy co-twin of an affected twin (not recorded which).

This rearrangement joins TRBV14 to TRBJ2-5; lacking DNA, the TRBD2 call made by TCRdb goes unchecked. The germline gives CDR1 SGHDN, CDR2 FVKESK. This CDR3 spans 15 amino acids. The CDR3 loop is CASNLGLGNQETQYF.

This chain connects TRBV20-1 to TRBJ1-2; checking the TCRdb D call of TRBD1 is not possible without DNA. The CDR3 has 18 amino acids. Looked up from germline, CDR1 is DFQATT and CDR2 is SNEGSKA (reference sequence). CDR3 protein: CSARDFSGNSGGIYGYTF.

The gene calls are TRBV4-1 and TRBJ2-1; TCRdb's D gene call, TRBD2, goes unchecked for lack of DNA. The length of the CDR3 is 17 residues. The germline CDR1 and CDR2 sequences are MGHRA and YSYEKL. The CDR3 protein is CASSQEGGLGPRGEQFF.

This chain joins TRBV29-1 and TRBJ1-5. Germline CDR1 is SQVTM and CDR2 is ANQGSEA. The CDR3 runs 12 residues. This CDR3 reads CSVGEINQPQHF.

The chain couples TRBV3-1 to TRBJ1-1; TCRdb reports TRBD1, a call that lacks DNA to check it against. CDR1 is LGHDT and CDR2 is YNNKEL in the germline V gene (reference sequence). This CDR3 region has 16 residues. The chain's CDR3 is CASSQLQFRHARGAFF.

V is TRBV15 and J is TRBJ2-7. CDR3 size: 14 residues. CDR1 is LNHNV and CDR2 is YYDKDF in the germline V gene (reference sequence). CDR3 in amino acids: CATSRDRGSYEQYF.